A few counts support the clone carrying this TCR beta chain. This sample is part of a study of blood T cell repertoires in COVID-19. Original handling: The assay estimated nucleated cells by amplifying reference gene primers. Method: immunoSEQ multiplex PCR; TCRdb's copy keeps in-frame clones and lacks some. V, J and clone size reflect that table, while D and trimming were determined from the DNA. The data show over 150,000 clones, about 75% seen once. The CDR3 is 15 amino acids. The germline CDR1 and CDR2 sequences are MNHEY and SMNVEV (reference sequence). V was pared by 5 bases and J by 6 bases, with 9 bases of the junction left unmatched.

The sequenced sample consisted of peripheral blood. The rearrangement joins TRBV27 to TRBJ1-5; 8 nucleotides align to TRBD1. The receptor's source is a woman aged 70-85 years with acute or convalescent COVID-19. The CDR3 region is CASSKNRGTSQPQHF. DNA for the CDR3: TGTGCCAGCAGTAAAAACAGGGGGACTTCTCAGCCCCAGCATTTT.